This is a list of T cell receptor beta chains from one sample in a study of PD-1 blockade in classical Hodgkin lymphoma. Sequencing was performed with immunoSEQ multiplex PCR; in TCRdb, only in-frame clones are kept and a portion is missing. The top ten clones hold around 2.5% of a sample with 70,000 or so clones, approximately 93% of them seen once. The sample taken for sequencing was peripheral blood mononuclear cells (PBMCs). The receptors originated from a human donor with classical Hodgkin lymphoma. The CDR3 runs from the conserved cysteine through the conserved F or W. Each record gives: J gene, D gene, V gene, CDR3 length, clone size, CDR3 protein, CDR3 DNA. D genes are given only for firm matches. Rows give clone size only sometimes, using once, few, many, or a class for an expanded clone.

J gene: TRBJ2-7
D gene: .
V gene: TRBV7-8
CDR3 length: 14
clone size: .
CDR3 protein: CASSFRQGGDEQYF
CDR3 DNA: TGTGCCAGCAGCTTCAGACAGGGAGGCGACGAGCAGTACTTC

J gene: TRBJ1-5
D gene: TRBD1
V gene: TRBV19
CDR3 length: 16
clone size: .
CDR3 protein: CASTQGAHLSNQPQHF
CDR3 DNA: TGTGCCAGTACCCAGGGGGCACATCTTAGCAATCAGCCCCAGCATTTT

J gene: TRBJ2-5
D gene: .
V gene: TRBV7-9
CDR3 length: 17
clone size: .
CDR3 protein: CASSSPRGAGYVETQYF
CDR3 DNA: TGTGCCAGCAGCTCCCCCCGGGGGGCAGGATATGTGGAGACCCAGTACTTC

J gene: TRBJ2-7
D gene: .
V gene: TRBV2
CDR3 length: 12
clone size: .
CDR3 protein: CASRRDSYEQYF
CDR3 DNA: TGTGCCAGCAGACGGGACTCCTACGAGCAGTACTTC

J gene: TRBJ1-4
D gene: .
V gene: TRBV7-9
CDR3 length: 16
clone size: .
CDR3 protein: CASSPGIGGAEEKLFF
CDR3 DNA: TGTGCCAGCAGCCCCGGGATTGGGGGGGCTGAGGAAAAACTGTTTTTT

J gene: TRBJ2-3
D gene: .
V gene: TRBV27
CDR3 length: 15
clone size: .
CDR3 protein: CADSLYRETTDTQYF
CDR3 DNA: TGTGCCGACAGTTTATACAGAGAGACCACAGATACGCAGTATTTT

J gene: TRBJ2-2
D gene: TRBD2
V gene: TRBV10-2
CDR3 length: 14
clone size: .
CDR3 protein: CASGRGGGTGELFF
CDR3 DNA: TGCGCCAGCGGGCGGGGCGGGGGCACCGGGGAGCTGTTTTTT

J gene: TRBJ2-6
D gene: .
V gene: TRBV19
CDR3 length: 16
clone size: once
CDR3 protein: CASSIRAGSGANVLTF
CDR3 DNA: TGTGCCAGTAGTATAAGGGCAGGGTCTGGGGCCAACGTCCTGACTTTC

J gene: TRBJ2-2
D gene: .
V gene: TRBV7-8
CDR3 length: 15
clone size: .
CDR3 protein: CASSLVQANTGELFF
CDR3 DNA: TGTGCCAGCAGCTTAGTACAGGCGAACACCGGGGAGCTGTTTTTT

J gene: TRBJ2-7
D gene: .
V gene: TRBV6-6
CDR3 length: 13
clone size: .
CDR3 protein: CASSYQGGYEQYF
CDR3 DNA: TGTGCCAGCAGTTACCAGGGGGGGTACGAGCAGTACTTC

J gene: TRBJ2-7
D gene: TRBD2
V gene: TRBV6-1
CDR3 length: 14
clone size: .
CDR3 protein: CASRETSGAYEQYF
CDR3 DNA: TGTGCCAGCAGGGAGACTAGCGGGGCCTACGAGCAGTACTTC

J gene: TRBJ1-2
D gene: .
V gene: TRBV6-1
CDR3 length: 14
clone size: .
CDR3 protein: CASSEAAVIYGYTF
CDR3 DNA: TGTGCCAGCAGTGAAGCAGCCGTAATCTATGGCTACACCTTC

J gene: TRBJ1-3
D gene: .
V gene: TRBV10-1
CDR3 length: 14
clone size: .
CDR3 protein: CATRTDLTGNTIYF
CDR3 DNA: TGCGCCACCAGGACGGATTTAACTGGAAACACCATATATTTT

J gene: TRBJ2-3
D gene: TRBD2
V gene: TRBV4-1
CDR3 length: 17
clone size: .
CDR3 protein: CASSQDAASGGTDTQYF
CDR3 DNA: TGCGCCAGCAGCCAAGATGCGGCTAGCGGGGGCACAGATACGCAGTATTTT

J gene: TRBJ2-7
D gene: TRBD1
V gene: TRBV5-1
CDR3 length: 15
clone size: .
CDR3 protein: CASSYGQGNGYEQYF
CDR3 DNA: TGCGCCAGCAGCTACGGACAGGGAAACGGCTACGAGCAGTACTTC

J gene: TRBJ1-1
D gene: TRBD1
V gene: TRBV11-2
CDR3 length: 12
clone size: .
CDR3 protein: CASSPRDSEAFF
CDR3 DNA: TGTGCCAGCAGCCCCCGGGACAGTGAAGCTTTCTTT

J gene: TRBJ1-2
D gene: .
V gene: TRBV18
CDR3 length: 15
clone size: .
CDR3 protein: CASSPTETAIYGYTF
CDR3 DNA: TGTGCCAGCTCACCCACCGAGACAGCAATCTATGGCTACACCTTC

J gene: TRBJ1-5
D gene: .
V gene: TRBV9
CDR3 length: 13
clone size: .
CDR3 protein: CASSVGSDQPQHF
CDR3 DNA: TGTGCCAGCAGCGTAGGCAGCGATCAGCCCCAGCATTTT

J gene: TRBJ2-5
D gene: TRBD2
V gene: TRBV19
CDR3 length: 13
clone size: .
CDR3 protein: CGVEGGGSETQYF
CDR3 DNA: TGTGGAGTCGAGGGCGGGGGGTCAGAGACCCAGTACTTC

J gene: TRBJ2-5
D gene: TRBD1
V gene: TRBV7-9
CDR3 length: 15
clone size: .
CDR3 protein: CASSPRQGAGETQYF
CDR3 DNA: TGTGCCAGCAGCCCCCGACAGGGGGCAGGGGAGACCCAGTACTTC

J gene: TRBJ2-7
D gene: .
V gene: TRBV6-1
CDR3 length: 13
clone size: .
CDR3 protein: CASSPSQAPEQYF
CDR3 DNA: TGTGCCAGCAGTCCCTCACAGGCGCCCGAGCAGTACTTC

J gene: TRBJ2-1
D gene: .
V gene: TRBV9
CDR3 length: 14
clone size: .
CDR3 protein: CASTDQGPYNEQFF
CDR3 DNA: TGTGCCAGCACAGACCAGGGACCCTACAATGAGCAGTTCTTC

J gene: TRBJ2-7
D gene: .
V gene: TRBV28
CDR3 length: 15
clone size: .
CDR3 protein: CASSTAGALGYEQYF
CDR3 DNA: TGTGCCAGCAGTACCGCAGGGGCTCTTGGGTACGAGCAGTACTTC

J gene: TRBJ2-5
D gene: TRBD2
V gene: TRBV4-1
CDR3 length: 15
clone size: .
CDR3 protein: CASSQGQGRAETQYF
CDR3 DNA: TGCGCCAGCAGCCAAGGGCAAGGGAGGGCGGAGACCCAGTACTTC

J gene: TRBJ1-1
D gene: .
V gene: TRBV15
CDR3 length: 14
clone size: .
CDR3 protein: CATGGGGMNTEAFF
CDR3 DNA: TGTGCCACCGGCGGGGGTGGCATGAACACTGAAGCTTTCTTT

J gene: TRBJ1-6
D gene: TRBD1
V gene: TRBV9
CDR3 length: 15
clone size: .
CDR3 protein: CASSVGTGENSPLHF
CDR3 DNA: TGTGCCAGCAGCGTCGGTACAGGGGAAAATTCACCCCTCCACTTT

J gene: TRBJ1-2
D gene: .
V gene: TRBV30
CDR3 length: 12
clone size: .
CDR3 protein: CAWSSGNYGYTF
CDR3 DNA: TGTGCCTGGAGTAGCGGAAACTATGGCTACACCTTC

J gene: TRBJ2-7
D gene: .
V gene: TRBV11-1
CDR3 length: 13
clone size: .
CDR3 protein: CASSFDPRNEQYF
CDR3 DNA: TGTGCCAGCAGCTTCGATCCGAGGAACGAGCAGTACTTC

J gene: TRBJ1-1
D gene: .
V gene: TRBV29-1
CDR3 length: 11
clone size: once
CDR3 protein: CSVDKGIEAFF
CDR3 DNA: TGCAGCGTAGACAAGGGAATTGAAGCTTTCTTT

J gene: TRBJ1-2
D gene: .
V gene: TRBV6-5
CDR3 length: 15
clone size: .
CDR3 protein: CASSPNRDLFGGYTF
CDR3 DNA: TGTGCCAGCAGTCCTAACAGGGACCTTTTTGGAGGCTACACCTTC

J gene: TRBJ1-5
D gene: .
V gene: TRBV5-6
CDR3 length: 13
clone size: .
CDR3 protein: CASSFGVNQPQHF
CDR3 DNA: TGTGCCAGCAGCTTCGGGGTCAATCAGCCCCAGCATTTT

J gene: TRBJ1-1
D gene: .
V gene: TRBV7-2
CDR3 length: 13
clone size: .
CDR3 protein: CASSPGWGAEAFF
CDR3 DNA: TGTGCCAGCAGCCCCGGTTGGGGAGCTGAAGCTTTCTTT

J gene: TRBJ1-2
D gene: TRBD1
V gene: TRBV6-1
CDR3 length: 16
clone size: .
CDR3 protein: CASSEWQGQGRNGYTF
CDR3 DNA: TGTGCCAGCAGTGAATGGCAGGGACAGGGCAGGAATGGCTACACCTTC

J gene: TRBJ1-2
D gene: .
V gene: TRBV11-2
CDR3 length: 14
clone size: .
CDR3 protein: CASSSNKDRDGYTF
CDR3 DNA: TGTGCCAGCAGCTCAAACAAGGACCGGGATGGCTACACCTTC

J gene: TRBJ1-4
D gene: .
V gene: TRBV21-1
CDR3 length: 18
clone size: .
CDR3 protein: CASSKGCTDGYGDEKLFF
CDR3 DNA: TGTGCCAGCAGCAAAGGCTGTACCGATGGGTACGGAGATGAAAAACTGTTTTTT

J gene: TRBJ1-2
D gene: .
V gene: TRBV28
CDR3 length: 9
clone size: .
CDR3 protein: CASGYGYTF
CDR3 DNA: TGTGCCAGCGGATATGGCTACACCTTC

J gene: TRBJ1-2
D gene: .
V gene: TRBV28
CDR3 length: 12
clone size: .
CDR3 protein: CASSLNYYGYTF
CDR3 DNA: TGTGCCAGCAGTTTAAATTACTATGGCTACACCTTC

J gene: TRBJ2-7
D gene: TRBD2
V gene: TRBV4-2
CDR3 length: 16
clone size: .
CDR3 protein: CASSRERGEVSYEQYF
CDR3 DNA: TGTGCCAGCAGCCGAGAGCGGGGGGAGGTCTCCTACGAGCAGTACTTC

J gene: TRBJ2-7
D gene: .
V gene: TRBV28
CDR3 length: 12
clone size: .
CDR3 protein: CASSLNTYEQYF
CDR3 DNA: TGTGCCAGCAGTCTCAATACCTACGAGCAGTACTTC

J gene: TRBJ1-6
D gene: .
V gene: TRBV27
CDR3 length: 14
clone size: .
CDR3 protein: CASSLGRFNSPLHF
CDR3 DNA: TGTGCCAGCAGCCTGGGGCGGTTTAATTCACCCCTCCACTTT

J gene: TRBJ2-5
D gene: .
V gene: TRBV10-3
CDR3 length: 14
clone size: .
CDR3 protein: CAISPNLQGETQYF
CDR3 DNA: TGTGCCATCAGTCCCAACCTTCAGGGTGAGACCCAGTACTTC

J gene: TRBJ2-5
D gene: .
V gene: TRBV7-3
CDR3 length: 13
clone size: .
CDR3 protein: CASSLKTQETQYF
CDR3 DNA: TGTGCCAGCAGCTTAAAGACCCAAGAGACCCAGTACTTC

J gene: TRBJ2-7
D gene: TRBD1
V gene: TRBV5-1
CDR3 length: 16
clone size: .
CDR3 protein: CASSPQAGTGPYEQYF
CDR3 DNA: TGCGCCAGCAGCCCCCAGGCGGGGACAGGCCCCTACGAGCAGTACTTC

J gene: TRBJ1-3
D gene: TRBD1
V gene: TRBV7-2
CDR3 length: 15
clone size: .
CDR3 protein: CASSQQGHSGNTIYF
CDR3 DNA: TGTGCCAGCAGCCAACAGGGGCACTCTGGAAACACCATATATTTT

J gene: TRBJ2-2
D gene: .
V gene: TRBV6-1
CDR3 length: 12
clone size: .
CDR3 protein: CASRKLEGELFF
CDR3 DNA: TGTGCCAGCAGGAAACTAGAGGGGGAGCTGTTTTTT

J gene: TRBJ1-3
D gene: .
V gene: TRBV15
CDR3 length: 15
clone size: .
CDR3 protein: CATSEGVRSGNTIYF
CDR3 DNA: TGTGCCACCAGCGAGGGCGTACGCTCTGGAAACACCATATATTTT

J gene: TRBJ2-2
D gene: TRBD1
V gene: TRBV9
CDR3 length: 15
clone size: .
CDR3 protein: CASSVEGGAAGELFF
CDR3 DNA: TGTGCCAGCAGCGTAGAAGGGGGCGCCGCCGGGGAGCTGTTTTTT

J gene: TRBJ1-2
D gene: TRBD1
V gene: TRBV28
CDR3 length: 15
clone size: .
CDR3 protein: CASSAAGGPHRGYTF
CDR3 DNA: TGTGCCAGCAGTGCTGCAGGGGGTCCACATCGTGGCTACACCTTC

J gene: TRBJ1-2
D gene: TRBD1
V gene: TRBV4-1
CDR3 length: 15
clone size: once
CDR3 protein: CASSQGRQGLNGYTF
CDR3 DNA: TGCGCCAGCAGCCAAGGGCGACAGGGACTTAACGGCTACACCTTC

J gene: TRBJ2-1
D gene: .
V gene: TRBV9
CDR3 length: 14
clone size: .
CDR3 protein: CASSVDVGFNEQFF
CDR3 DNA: TGTGCCAGCAGCGTAGACGTCGGCTTCAATGAGCAGTTCTTC

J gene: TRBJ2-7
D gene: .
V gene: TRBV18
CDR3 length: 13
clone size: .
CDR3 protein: CASSLPGSYEQYF
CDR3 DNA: TGTGCCAGCTCACTACCGGGCTCCTACGAGCAGTACTTC